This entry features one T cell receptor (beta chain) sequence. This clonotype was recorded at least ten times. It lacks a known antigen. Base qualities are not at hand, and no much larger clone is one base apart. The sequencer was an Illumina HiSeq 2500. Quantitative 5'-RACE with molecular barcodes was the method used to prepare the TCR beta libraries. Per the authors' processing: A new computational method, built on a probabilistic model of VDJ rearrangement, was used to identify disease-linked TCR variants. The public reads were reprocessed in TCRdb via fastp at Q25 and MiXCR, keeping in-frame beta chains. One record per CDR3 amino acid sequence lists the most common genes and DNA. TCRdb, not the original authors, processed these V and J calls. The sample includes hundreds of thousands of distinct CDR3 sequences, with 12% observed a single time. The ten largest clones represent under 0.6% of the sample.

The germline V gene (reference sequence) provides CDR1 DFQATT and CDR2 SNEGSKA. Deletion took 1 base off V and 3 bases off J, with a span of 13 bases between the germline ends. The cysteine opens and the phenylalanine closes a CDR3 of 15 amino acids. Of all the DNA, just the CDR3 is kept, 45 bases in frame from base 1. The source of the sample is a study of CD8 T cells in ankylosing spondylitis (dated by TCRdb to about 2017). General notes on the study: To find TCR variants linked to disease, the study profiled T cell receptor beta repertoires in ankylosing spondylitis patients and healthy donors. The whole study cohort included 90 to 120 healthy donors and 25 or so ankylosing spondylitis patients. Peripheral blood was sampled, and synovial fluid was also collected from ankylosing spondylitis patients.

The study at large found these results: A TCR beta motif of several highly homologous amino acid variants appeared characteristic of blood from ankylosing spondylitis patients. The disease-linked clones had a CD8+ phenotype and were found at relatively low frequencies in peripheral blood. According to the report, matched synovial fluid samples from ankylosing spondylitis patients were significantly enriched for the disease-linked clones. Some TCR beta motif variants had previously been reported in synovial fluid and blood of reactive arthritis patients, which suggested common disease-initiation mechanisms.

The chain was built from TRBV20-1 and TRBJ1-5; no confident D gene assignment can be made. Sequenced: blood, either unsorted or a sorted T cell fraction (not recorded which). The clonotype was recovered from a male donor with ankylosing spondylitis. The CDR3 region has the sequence CSARVAQELNQPQHF. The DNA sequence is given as TGCAGTGCTAGAGTAGCACAAGAACTCAATCAGCCCCAGCATTTT.